The rows below give T cell receptor beta chains drawn from one sample of a study of early T cells in non-severe SARS-CoV-2 infection. Using its own MiXCR run on the 5' RACE reads, TCRdb lists one record per CDR3 protein. This sample has 25,000 to 30,000 distinct CDR3 sequences, with roughly 5.1% found just once. The sample consisted of whole blood. These TCRs come from an adult who was a healthcare worker with PCR-confirmed SARS-CoV-2 infection or an uninfected control (not recorded which). Both conserved end residues are part of each CDR3. A D gene is named only where the DNA matches it firmly. Clone size is shown for a subset of rows, as once, few, many or a class of expanded clone.

>many|NA|TRBJ2-3|TRBV7-9
CASSLPLGRDSTDTQYF
TGTGCCAGCAGCTTACCCCTCGGCAGGGATAGCACAGATACGCAGTATTTT
>NA|TRBD2|TRBJ2-1|TRBV12-3/TRBV12-4
CASSLGLAGGNEQFF
TGTGCCAGCAGTTTAGGACTAGCGGGGGGGAATGAGCAGTTCTTC
>few|NA|TRBJ2-3|TRBV9
CASTQKEDTQYF
TGTGCCAGCACCCAGAAGGAGGATACGCAGTATTTT
>many|NA|TRBJ1-1|TRBV6-5
CASRLLGGTIEAFF
TGTGCCAGCAGACTACTGGGAGGGACGATTGAAGCTTTCTTT
>few|NA|TRBJ2-7|TRBV7-2
CASSPGRRSSYEQYF
TGTGCCAGCAGCCCGGGCCGCCGGAGTTCCTACGAGCAGTACTTC
>many|NA|TRBJ1-1|TRBV6-6
CASRRGLNTEAFF
TGTGCCAGCCGGAGGGGTCTGAACACTGAAGCTTTCTTT
>many|NA|TRBJ2-2|TRBV9
CASSVATVTTTTGELFF
TGTGCCAGCAGCGTAGCTACGGTGACGACAACTACCGGGGAGCTGTTTTTT
>few|NA|TRBJ1-5|TRBV10-3
CAISDRTFDQPQHF
TGTGCCATCAGTGACAGGACATTCGATCAGCCCCAGCATTTT
>many|NA|TRBJ2-5|TRBV28
CASSSTVGETQYF
TGTGCCAGCAGCTCTACCGTGGGGGAGACCCAGTACTTC
>many|TRBD1|TRBJ1-5|TRBV6-6
CASSSRGSNQPQHF
TGTGCCAGCAGTTCCAGGGGGAGCAATCAGCCCCAGCATTTT
>few|TRBD2|TRBJ2-1|TRBV9
CASRASGGRSPYNEQFF
TGTGCCAGCAGAGCTAGCGGGGGGCGTAGCCCCTACAATGAGCAGTTCTTC
>many|TRBD2|TRBJ2-5|TRBV7-8
CASSFAGEETQYF
TGTGCCAGCAGCTTTGCGGGGGAAGAGACCCAGTACTTC
>medium-sized|NA|TRBJ1-4|TRBV5-5
CASTQGVGIEKLFF
TGTGCCAGCACCCAAGGGGTAGGGATTGAAAAACTGTTTTTT
>NA|TRBD2|TRBJ2-3|TRBV6-1
CASSEVASGRGTDTQYF
TGTGCCAGCAGTGAAGTAGCTAGCGGGAGAGGCACAGATACGCAGTATTTT
>many|TRBD1|TRBJ2-2|TRBV28
CASSLRDRGNTGELFF
TGTGCCAGCAGTTTACGGGACAGAGGGAACACCGGGGAGCTGTTTTTT
>many|NA|TRBJ2-1|TRBV28
CASSLPGTLNEQFF
TGTGCCAGCAGTTTACCCGGGACTCTTAATGAGCAGTTCTTC
>NA|NA|TRBJ2-3|TRBV10-2
CASRRDGTDTQYF
TGCGCCAGCAGGAGGGACGGCACAGATACGCAGTATTTT
>many|NA|TRBJ1-1|TRBV27
CASSLVRGNTEAFF
TGTGCCAGCAGTTTAGTTAGGGGGAACACTGAAGCTTTCTTT
>few|NA|TRBJ1-2|TRBV30
CAWSTRDLPYGYTF
TGTGCCTGGAGTACCAGGGATCTCCCTTATGGCTACACCTTC
>few|TRBD1|TRBJ2-3|TRBV9
CASSVGQGVTDTQYF
TGTGCCAGCAGCGTAGGCCAGGGGGTGACAGATACGCAGTATTTT
>many|TRBD2|TRBJ2-7|TRBV20-1
CSAPPWGASGSYEQYF
TGCAGTGCTCCCCCGTGGGGGGCTAGCGGGAGCTACGAGCAGTACTTC
>many|NA|TRBJ2-3|TRBV7-8
CASSRRGKTDTQYF
TGTGCCAGCAGTCGAAGAGGGAAGACAGATACGCAGTATTTT
>many|NA|TRBJ2-5|TRBV7-3
CASSFGGSVGETQYF
TGTGCCAGCAGCTTCGGGGGCAGCGTAGGAGAGACCCAGTACTTC